Below are 10 T cell receptor beta chains sequenced from a single sample in a study of CD8 T cells in Susac syndrome. It was with random hexamers that roughly 0.45 to 1 ug RNA was reverse transcribed. TCRdb itself ran the immunoSEQ multiplex PCR reads through MiXCR, one entry per CDR3 protein. The data hold 150,000 or so distinct CDR3 sequences, with 85% to 95% observed a single time. Sequencing was carried out using CD4+ T cells from PBMCs. The receptors originated from a human donor with Susac syndrome.

The chain combines TRBV30 with TRBJ1-1; maybe TRBD1 (6 bases). With 3 bases removed from V and 3 bases from J, the gap between germline ends came to 26 bases. CDR1 is GTSNPN and CDR2 is SVGIG in the germline V gene (reference sequence). The CDR3 covers 18 residues. CDR3 DNA: TGTGCCTGGAGACCCTACTTGGGTGGGTGGCGGGGGCACACTGAAGCTTTCTTT. Translated: CAWRPYLGGWRGHTEAFF.

The V call is TRBV7-9, the J call TRBJ2-7; D is possibly TRBD1 (5 bases). Per the germline V gene, CDR1 is SEHNR and CDR2 is FQNEAQ (reference sequence). Deletions cut 0 bases from V and 3 bases from J, with 9 bases between. The CDR3 length is 14 residues. The CDR3 bases are TGTGCCAGCAGCTTAGCGGGGCGGAACTACGAGCAGTACTTC. It is translated as CASSLAGRNYEQYF.

This clonotype was seen just once. The V and J genes are TRBV5-1 and TRBJ1-2; 7 bases map to TRBD1. Germline V gives CDR1 SGHRS, CDR2 YFSETQ. The trim removed 0 bases at V and 10 bases at J, leaving 6 bases unmatched. The CDR3 extends over 13 amino acids. The CDR3 loop is CASSLGQGNVYTF. The DNA for the CDR3 is TGCGCCAGCAGCTTGGGACAGGGCAATGTCTACACCTTC.

V gene TRBV15 combines with J gene TRBJ2-7; no clear D. V lost 0 bases and J 6 bases, leaving 9 bases between the germline ends. The CDR3 totals 13 residues. The germline V gene encodes CDR1 LNHNV and CDR2 YYDKDF (reference sequence). This chain's CDR3 is CATSREPASEQYF. DNA of the CDR3: TGTGCCACCAGCAGAGAGCCAGCGTCCGAGCAGTACTTC. Filled out from reference TRBV15 and TRBJ2-7, the complete variable domain reads DAMVIQNPRYQVTQFGKPVTLSCSQTLNHNVMYWYQQKSSQAPKLLFHYYDKDFNNEADTPDNFQSRRPNTSFCFLDIRSPGLGDTAMYLCATSREPASEQYFGPGTRLTVT.

The gene calls are TRBV5-1 and TRBJ1-6; 12 bases match TRBD1. CDR1 is SGHRS and CDR2 is YFSETQ in the germline V gene. The CDR3 consists of 14 residues. Unmatched junction bases numbered 5, after V lost 4 bases and J lost 12 bases. CDR3 sequence: CASSPGTGGKPLHF. The CDR3 nucleotides are TGCGCCAGCAGCCCCGGGACAGGGGGCAAACCCCTCCACTTT. Filled out from reference TRBV5-1 and TRBJ1-6, the complete variable domain reads KAGVTQTPRYLIKTRGQQVTLSCSPISGHRSVSWYQQTPGQGLQFLFEYFSETQRNKGNFPGRFSGRQFSNSRSEMNVSTLELGDSALYLCASSPGTGGKPLHFGNGTRLTVT.

In its sample, this clonotype was seen once. The V call is TRBV23-1, the J call TRBJ1-1; 8 positions agree with TRBD1. TRBV23-1 is sorted into the ORF group, with uncertain function. This CDR3 is built from 17 residues. V shed 1 base and J 2 bases; nucleotides not matched to a gene: 9. The CDR3 loop reads CASSQYSTGGGNTEAFF. The CDR3, as DNA: TGCGCCAGCAGTCAATATAGTACAGGGGGAGGAAACACTGAAGCTTTCTTT.

This chain uses TRBV12-3 or TRBV12-4 with TRBJ1-2; D gene unclear. The CDR3 length is 12 residues. Trimming left V 2 bases short and J 5 bases short, with 6 bases between. The CDR3 sequence is CASSLNSYGYTF. The CDR3 DNA reads TGTGCCAGCAGTTTAAATAGTTATGGCTACACCTTC.

The chain recombines TRBV15 with TRBJ1-2; no reliable D call. Trimming removed 4 bases from V and 8 bases from J, with 11 bases in between. CDR1 and CDR2 from the germline V gene are LNHNV and YYDKDF (reference sequence). The CDR3 extends over 12 amino acids. The CDR3 nucleotides are TGTGCCACCAGCATAGACCTATTAGGCTACACCTTC. Residues: CATSIDLLGYTF. Full variable domain (missing parts from reference TRBV15 and TRBJ1-2): DAMVIQNPRYQVTQFGKPVTLSCSQTLNHNVMYWYQQKSSQAPKLLFHYYDKDFNNEADTPDNFQSRRPNTSFCFLDIRSPGLGDTAMYLCATSIDLLGYTFGSGTRLTVV.

The V call is TRBV14, the J call TRBJ2-1; no definite D call. Germline values: CDR1 SGHDN, CDR2 FVKESK. CDR3 size: 12 residues. V dropped 4 bases and J dropped 12 bases, with 13 bases sitting between them. CDR3 in DNA: TGTGCCAGCAGCCCGTCCCGGATTGGGCAGTTCTTC. Amino acid sequence: CASSPSRIGQFF.

V usage is TRBV11-3 and J usage is TRBJ2-2; possibly TRBD1 for D (6 bases). The germline V gene encodes CDR1 SGHNT and CDR2 YENEEA. This CDR3 is 14 amino acids long. The V gene lost 4 bases and the J gene lost 7 bases, with 13 bases spanning the gap. CDR3 protein: CASSSAGDFGELFF. CDR3 DNA sequence: TGTGCCAGCAGCTCGGCAGGGGATTTCGGGGAGCTGTTTTTT. The full variable domain, with the rest looked up from reference TRBV11-3 and TRBJ2-2, is EAGVVQSPRYKIIEKKQPVAFWCNPISGHNTLYWYLQNLGQGPELLIRYENEEAVDDSQLPKDRFSAERLKGVDSTLKIQPAELGDSAVYLCASSSAGDFGELFFGEGSRLTVL.